This entry concerns a single T cell receptor (beta chain). What it binds is not known. Patients chosen for sequencing had CD8+CD57+ cells that had expanded, as shown by flow cytometry. Every patient was diagnosed with severe acquired aplastic anemia. The sample originates from a study of CD8+CD57+ T cells in acquired aplastic anemia. Overall study context: Quantities of DNA derived from sorted CD4+ and CD8+ cells averaged approximately 3 ug. General study points: Patients shared twenty-nine CD8+ CDR3 sequences with controls.

CDR3 length: 14 amino acids. J lost 1 base, V lost 8 bases, and 7 bases had no gene match. The germline CDR1 and CDR2 sequences are SEHNR and FQNEAQ (reference sequence). TCR beta VDJ combinations and CDR3 sequences were profiled from genomic DNA. TCRdb independently ran MiXCR on the reads; one entry per CDR3 protein. The repertoire holds 200,000 to 300,000 distinct CDR3 sequences, with around 45% as singletons. The chain employs TRBV7-9 and TRBJ1-2; 7 positions agree with TRBD1. The material sequenced was sorted CD4+, CD8+, or CD8+CD57+ T cells (not recorded which) from PBMCs. The TCR sequence derives from a human donor with aplastic anemia. The DNA of the CDR3 is TGTGCCAGCGAGATGACAGGGCATAACTATGGCTACACCTTC. This translates into CASEMTGHNYGYTF. The full variable domain, with the rest looked up from reference TRBV7-9 and TRBJ1-2, is DTGVSQNPRHKITKRGQNVTFRCDPISEHNRLYWYRQTLGQGPEFLTYFQNEAQLEKSRLLSDRFSAERPKGSFSTLEIQRTEQGDSAMYLCASEMTGHNYGYTFGSGTRLTVV.